A single sample is the source of the 19 T cell receptor beta chains below, sequenced in a study of TIL therapy for anti-PD-1-resistant metastatic lung cancer. Time point given: pre-treatment sample, taken before nivolumab and TIL therapy. Most excised metastases sampled were pleural nodules or supraclavicular lymph nodes. Sequencing used immunoSEQ v3. Repertoires were generated with immunoSEQ multiplex PCR, while TCRdb's copy carries only in-frame clones and drops some. In the table there are 12,000 or so clones, approximately 52% of which are singletons. The material sequenced was tumor tissue, taken at baseline. The source is a person aged 25-79 years with non-small cell lung cancer.

To note about this clone: Other DNA sequences in this sample translate to the same CDR3. The chain employs TRBV25-1 and TRBJ2-2, with D possibly being TRBD1 (6 bases). Germline CDR1 and CDR2: MGHDK and SYGVNS. The CDR3 loop spans 12 amino acids. Written as DNA, the CDR3 is TGTGCTACACAGGGAAGTACCGGGGAGCTGTTTTTT. Translation: CATQGSTGELFF.

In its sample, this clone was seen once. The chain links TRBV5-4 to TRBJ2-3; TRBD1 might be the D (6 bases). V lost 6 bases, J lost 5 bases, and 13 bases lay in between. Germline V CDR1 and CDR2: SGHNT, YYREEE (reference sequence). The CDR3 is made up of 13 amino acids. The CDR3 reads CASTIPQGDTQYF. The CDR3 nucleotides read TGTGCCAGCACTATACCACAGGGAGATACGCAGTATTTT.

The sample holds one count of this clone. The chain joins TRBV18 to TRBJ1-1, with D uncertain. The CDR3 is made up of 17 amino acids. Germline V gives CDR1 KGHSH, CDR2 LQKENI. With 3 bases removed from V and 0 bases from J, the gap between germline ends came to 17 bases. The CDR3 DNA reads TGTGCCAGCTCACCTAAGTCCGTCATCACTATGAACACTGAAGCTTTCTTT. Its protein product is CASSPKSVITMNTEAFF.

This clone was picked up one time. The CDR3 nucleotides are TGTGCCAGCAAAGGAACCCAGGGGGGTAATTTCCAGCAGTACTTC. This codes for CASKGTQGGNFQQYF. The chain uses TRBV6-5 and TRBJ2-7; D might be TRBD1 (7 bases). The CDR3 runs to 15 residues. In germline, CDR1 is MNHEY, CDR2 SVGAGI. V was pared by 7 bases and J by 8 bases, with 24 bases between.

The V and J genes are TRBV27 and TRBJ2-3; D is perhaps TRBD2 (5 bases). Trimming pared 9 bases from V and 2 bases from J, leaving 15 bases between. The CDR3 sequence is 14 residues long. CDR1 is MNHEY and CDR2 is SMNVEV in the germline V gene (reference sequence). CDR3 in DNA: TGTGCCAGTTCCGCGACGGGATTCACAGATACGCAGTATTTT. Its protein is CASSATGFTDTQYF.

The rearrangement uses TRBV18 and TRBJ1-2; TRBD1 matches 8 bases. The CDR3 loop spans 15 amino acids. V gave up 0 bases and J gave up 4 bases; unmatched junction bases: 4. Germline CDR1 is KGHSH and CDR2 is LQKENI. The CDR3, as DNA: TGTGCCAGCTCACCACCCGACAGGGGCGCCTATGGCTACACCTTC. Protein sequence: CASSPPDRGAYGYTF.

V usage is TRBV28 and J usage is TRBJ1-6; D gene unclear. The V and J ends lost 5 bases and 0 bases respectively, with 5 bases between them. Germline assignment: CDR1 MDHEN and CDR2 SYDVKM. The CDR3 length is 14 residues. The CDR3 DNA is TGTGCCAGCAGTCCCAACTCCTATAATTCACCCCTCCACTTT. It codes for CASSPNSYNSPLHF.

This clone is labeled as medium-sized. The chain joins TRBV2 to TRBJ2-3; tentatively, D is TRBD2 (6 bases). The CDR3 is 11 residues long. The V and J ends lost 7 bases and 11 bases respectively, with 13 bases between them. CDR1 is SNHLY, CDR2 FYNNEI, per germline. The CDR3 protein is CASIRPGEQYF. In DNA form, the CDR3 reads TGTGCCAGCATTCGACCGGGAGAGCAGTATTTT.

This chain links TRBV5-4 with TRBJ2-7, with D possibly TRBD1 on 5 matching bases. V was cut by 0 bases and J by 2 bases, with 12 bases left in between. The germline CDR1 and CDR2 sequences are SGHNT and YYREEE (reference sequence). This CDR3 spans 15 amino acids. CDR3 sequence: CASSLVQGSTYEQYF. In nucleotides, the CDR3 is TGTGCCAGCAGCTTGGTTCAGGGTAGTACCTACGAGCAGTACTTC.

A few counts support this clone. J is TRBJ1-2 and V is TRBV24-1; D possibly corresponds to TRBD1 (6 bases). Trimming pared 3 bases from V and 3 bases from J, leaving 10 bases between. CDR3 length: 14 residues. Germline CDR1 is KGHDR and CDR2 is SFDVKD. The CDR3 is CATSDLRGDYGYTF. CDR3 nucleotides: TGTGCCACCAGTGATCTCAGGGGAGACTATGGCTACACCTTC.

The V and J genes are TRBV16 and TRBJ1-2; 7 positions match TRBD1. The CDR3 contains 15 residues. Germline V lookup: CDR1 KGHSY, CDR2 FQNENV. V lost 0 bases, J lost 0 bases, and 1 base stayed unmatched. The CDR3 DNA sequence: TGTGCCAGCAGCCAATCACAGGGGCCTAACTATGGCTACACCTTC. Protein product: CASSQSQGPNYGYTF. Full variable domain (rest looked up from reference TRBV16 and TRBJ1-2): GEEVAQTPKHLVRGEGQKAKLYCAPIKGHSYVFWYQQVLKNEFKFLISFQNENVFDETGMPKERFSAKCLPNSPCSLEIQATKLEDSAVYFCASSQSQGPNYGYTFGSGTRLTVV.

The chain employs TRBV9 and TRBJ2-7, with D tentatively TRBD1 (6 bases). From germline, CDR1 is SGDLS and CDR2 YYNGEE. This CDR3 spans 14 amino acids. Trimming cost V 0 bases and J 2 bases, with 9 bases left between them. The chain's CDR3 is CASSVVDRPYEQYF. CDR3 nucleotides: TGTGCCAGCAGCGTAGTGGACAGACCCTACGAGCAGTACTTC.

The rearrangement links TRBV3-1 (or the pseudogene TRBV3-2) to TRBJ1-4, with TRBD1 as a possible D gene (5 bases). This CDR3 is built from 16 residues. Trimming removed 1 base from V and 8 bases from J, with 17 bases in between. The V gene's germline CDR1 is LGHDT and CDR2 YNNKEL (reference sequence). CDR3 sequence: CASSQVGDRQGEKLFF. CDR3 sequence (DNA): TGTGCCAGCAGCCAAGTCGGGGATAGGCAGGGAGAAAAACTGTTTTTT.

This clone qualifies as medium-sized. The chain is built from TRBV10-3 and TRBJ1-1; D not certain. The CDR3 spans 15 residues. Germline values: CDR1 ENHRY, CDR2 SYGVKD. V was trimmed by 0 bases and J by 1 base, leaving 9 bases between them. The DNA for the CDR3 is TGTGCCATCAGTGAGTCAGCCAGTCAGAACACTGAAGCTTTCTTT. Its protein is CAISESASQNTEAFF.

The sample holds a few counts of this clone. V is TRBV19 and J is TRBJ2-2; D may be TRBD1 (5 bases). Trimming took 5 bases from V and 7 from J, leaving 8 bases between them. Germline CDR1 is LNHDA and CDR2 is SQIVND (reference sequence). The CDR3 covers 12 residues. For the CDR3, the DNA is TGTGCCAGTAGTCCAGGGAACGGGGAGCTGTTTTTT. Its protein product is CASSPGNGELFF.

This chain uses TRBV27 with TRBJ2-1; D may be TRBD1 (6 bases). This CDR3 spans 16 amino acids. The V end was cut by 2 bases, the J end by 0 bases, with 11 bases between. Per germline, CDR1 MNHEY and CDR2 SMNVEV (reference sequence). CDR3 region: CASSLKADSSYNEQFF. The CDR3 bases are TGTGCCAGCAGTTTAAAGGCGGACAGCTCCTACAATGAGCAGTTCTTC.

This clone was recorded only once. The chain carries TRBV27 and TRBJ2-5; the D call may be TRBD1 or TRBD2 (5 bases each). Germline values: CDR1 MNHEY, CDR2 SMNVEV (reference sequence). The V end lost 6 bases, the J end lost 1 base, and 15 bases lay between the germline ends. This CDR3 spans 15 amino acids. The CDR3 sequence is CASRPGLRLQETQYF. CDR3 in DNA: TGTGCCAGCAGGCCGGGGCTTCGTCTCCAAGAGACCCAGTACTTC.

The chain has TRBV19 and TRBJ1-1; unclear D gene. This CDR3 comprises 13 residues. Germline lookup yields CDR1 LNHDA and CDR2 SQIVND (reference sequence). V shed 3 bases and J shed 1 base, with 6 bases lying between them. The CDR3 region has the DNA TGTGCCAGTAGTATTTCGGGGAACACTGAAGCTTTCTTT. This codes for CASSISGNTEAFF.

The chain is built from TRBV13 and TRBJ1-2; D unclear. The CDR3 spans 13 residues. Germline assignment: CDR1 PRHDT and CDR2 FYEKMQ (reference sequence). V shed 7 bases and J shed 2 bases, with 11 bases lying between them. The CDR3 spells CASIGRQNYGYTF. The CDR3 DNA reads as TGTGCCAGCATCGGCCGGCAAAACTATGGCTACACCTTC.